This entry describes one T cell receptor beta chain. The CDR3 runs to 17 residues. Germline CDR1 is SEHNR and CDR2 is FQNEAQ (reference sequence). V was cut by 3 bases and J by 2 bases, with 20 bases left in between. This specimen comes from a study of blood T cell repertoires in COVID-19. Whole-study context: The study drew acute and convalescent COVID-19 samples from the United States, Italy and Spain.

The protocol was immunoSEQ multiplex PCR, while the TCRdb copy is restricted to in-frame clones and leaves out a portion. The sample includes around 200,000 clones, 89% seen only once; the top ten take 2% to 2.5%. This TCR came from a woman aged 35 to 49 with acute COVID-19. The sample was PBMCs or T cells enriched from blood (not recorded which). V usage is TRBV7-9 and J usage is TRBJ2-7, with a tentative D call TRBD2 (5 bases). The CDR3 spells CASSLGDISMRTYEQYF. Written as DNA, the CDR3 is TGTGCCAGCAGCTTGGGAGACATTTCAATGAGGACCTACGAGCAGTACTTC.